This T cell receptor beta chain was captured by sequencing in a study of CD4 T cells in relation to SARS-CoV-2 and coronaviruses. The data were produced by immunoSEQ multiplex PCR, yet TCRdb's version contains in-frame clones alone and is incomplete. The top ten clones hold roughly 0.4% of a sample with some 60,000 clones, 92% of them seen once. CDR1 LGHDT and CDR2 YNNKEL come from the germline V gene (reference sequence). This CDR3 has 14 residues. Trimming took off 3 bases at V and 4 bases at J, with 9 bases between the two ends. The sequence came from an adult with COVID-19. The chain links TRBV3-1 (or the pseudogene TRBV3-2) to TRBJ2-2; D is possibly TRBD2 (6 bases). The sequenced sample consisted of naive CD4+ T cells from PBMCs. Documented subset: naive CD4+ T cells isolated by negative enrichment. CDR3 protein: CASSQDGGTGELFF. The DNA of the CDR3 is TGTGCCAGCAGCCAGGACGGGGGCACCGGGGAGCTGTTTTTT.